This TCR beta chain derives from a study of cytomegalovirus exposure and HLA in healthy donors. All donors participated as healthy donors of bone marrow. This PCR relied on a set of 60 Vbeta primers and 13 Jbeta primers. Assay used: immunoSEQ multiplex PCR; TCRdb lists only in-frame clones, some missing. The top ten clones hold under 0.6% of a sample with under 250,000 clones, just under 80% of them seen once. This CDR3 contains 14 residues. The V gene end was trimmed by 0 bases and the J gene end by 4 bases; junction bases not matched to a gene: 0. Per germline, CDR1 MNHNY and CDR2 SVGAGI (reference sequence).

V is TRBV6-6 and J is TRBJ1-3, with TRBD1 identical over 7 bases. The sample comprised PBMCs. This receptor was taken from a boy aged 10-17 years in good health and CMV-seronegative. The CDR3 DNA reads TGTGCCAGCAGTTACTCGACAGGGGGAAACACCATATATTTT. This translates into CASSYSTGGNTIYF.